This TCR beta chain was retrieved from a study of radiation and T cells in renal cell carcinoma. Study-wide results and limits: From baseline, blood top tumor clonotypes peaked at 2 weeks post-radiation.

Measured with immunoSEQ multiplex PCR; TCRdb has only the in-frame clones, and not every one. The table records approximately 150,000 clones, about 88% of them present only once. As to this clone: Its specificity is unknown.

The time point is: baseline pretreatment blood. The treatment is: 15 Gy SBRT to primary tumor, nephrectomy 4 weeks later. Radiation-treated patients gave blood at baseline, week 2 and week 4. Germline CDR1 is SGHRS and CDR2 is YFSETQ. Trimming cost V 5 bases and J 8 bases, with 10 bases left between them. CDR3 size: 11 residues. The V call is TRBV5-1, the J call TRBJ1-2; D not resolved. The sequence came from a woman in her sixties or seventies with renal cell carcinoma. The sample in question was blood, obtained from a patient whose treatment included radiotherapy and nephrectomy. This chain's CDR3 is CASSSGRGYTF. The CDR3 DNA follows: TGCGCCAGCAGTTCTGGACGAGGCTACACCTTC. Based on the CDR3 plus reference TRBV5-1 and TRBJ1-2, the full variable domain is KAGVTQTPRYLIKTRGQQVTLSCSPISGHRSVSWYQQTPGQGLQFLFEYFSETQRNKGNFPGRFSGRQFSNSRSEMNVSTLELGDSALYLCASSSGRGYTFGSGTRLTVV.